Listed here is a single T cell receptor beta chain. CDR3 size: 15 residues. V lost 5 bases, J lost 0 bases, and 4 bases stayed unmatched. Germline CDR1 is KGHDR and CDR2 is SFDVKD. This specimen belongs to a study of blood T cell repertoires in COVID-19. As for the study in general: Collection of acute and convalescent COVID-19 samples took place in the United States, Italy and Spain.

In the study's own analysis: For nucleated cells, counts were estimated from reference gene primer amplification. Here immunoSEQ multiplex PCR was the method, and the copy in TCRdb shows in-frame clones only, minus some. Clonal size and the V and J genes are those of that table, whereas D and trimming came from the DNA. The table includes hundreds of thousands of clones, roughly nine tenths detected once. In Cohort 3, a recovered donor had either two negative PCRs, clearance, or symptom resolution. V usage is TRBV24-1 and J usage is TRBJ2-5, with 8 nucleotides matching TRBD2. The sample comprised PBMCs or T cells enriched from blood (not recorded which). This receptor was taken from a man aged 25-40 years who had recovered from COVID-19. CDR3 amino acids: CATSAGGRYQETQYF. The CDR3 region has the DNA TGTGCCACCAGTGCGGGGGGGAGGTACCAAGAGACCCAGTACTTC.